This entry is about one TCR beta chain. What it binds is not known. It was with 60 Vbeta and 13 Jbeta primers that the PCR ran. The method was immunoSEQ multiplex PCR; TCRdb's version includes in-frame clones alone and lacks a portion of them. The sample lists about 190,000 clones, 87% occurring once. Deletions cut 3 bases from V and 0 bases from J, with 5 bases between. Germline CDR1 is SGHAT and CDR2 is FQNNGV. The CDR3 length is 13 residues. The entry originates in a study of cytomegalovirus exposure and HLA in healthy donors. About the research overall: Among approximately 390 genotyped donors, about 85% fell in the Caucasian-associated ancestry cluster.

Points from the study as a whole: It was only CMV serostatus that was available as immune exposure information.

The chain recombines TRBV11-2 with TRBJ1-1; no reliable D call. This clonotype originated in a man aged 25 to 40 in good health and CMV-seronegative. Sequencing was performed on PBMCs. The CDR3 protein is CASSFLMNTEAFF. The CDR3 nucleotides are TGTGCCAGCAGCTTTTTAATGAACACTGAAGCTTTCTTT.